The 2 T cell receptor beta chains presented below share a single source sample, sequenced in a study of blood T cells in healthy people across ages (dated by TCRdb to between 2015 and 2016). Libraries came from 5' RACE. For sequencing, an Illumina HiSeq 2500 was employed. A second roughly 6 to 12 cycle PCR used a sample-barcoded 5' primer and a J-beta primer mix. TCRdb took the public reads, trimmed them with fastp at Q25, ran MiXCR for clone calling and kept in-frame beta chains. Entries are consolidated by CDR3 protein sequence, retaining the most common genes and DNA. The sample contains more than 1.4 million distinct CDR3 sequences, approximately 40% of them found a single time. Roughly 7.7% of the sample is in the top ten clones. Sequenced material: blood. These receptors all come from a young woman in good health.

This clonotype showed up just a few times. V is TRBV4-1 and J is TRBJ2-1, with 9 positions matching TRBD2. This CDR3 contains 17 residues. Germline assignment: CDR1 MGHRA and CDR2 YSYEKL. J gave up 6 bases and V 0 bases, and 9 bases lay outside the gene matches. The CDR3 region is CASSQDPRRGGVNEQFF. The DNA of the CDR3 is TGCGCCAGCAGCCAAGATCCGCGGCGGGGGGGCGTCAATGAGCAGTTCTTC.

The chain combines TRBV10-2 with TRBJ1-3; TRBD1 matches at 7 bases. V trimming: 9 bases; J trimming: 0 bases; junction bases outside the gene matches: 5. CDR1 is WSHSY, CDR2 SAAADI, per germline. The CDR3 is 14 amino acids. CDR3 amino acids: CASKQGLSGNTIYF. In DNA, the CDR3 is TGCGCCAGTAAACAGGGGCTCTCTGGAAACACCATATATTTT.